One and the same sample provided the 10 T cell receptor beta chains below, sequenced in a study of cytomegalovirus exposure and HLA in healthy donors. Measured with immunoSEQ multiplex PCR; TCRdb has only the in-frame clones, and not every one. The profile shows 200,000 or so clones, about four fifths of them singletons. Sequencing used PBMCs. The receptors were sampled from a man aged 18 to 30 in good health and CMV-seropositive.

This clone has a single count. The chain carries TRBV5-5 and TRBJ2-2; D is perhaps TRBD1 (6 bases). CDR3 size: 15 residues. V dropped 4 bases and J dropped 5 bases, with 15 bases sitting between them. The germline V gene encodes CDR1 SGHKS and CDR2 YYEKEE (reference sequence). For the CDR3, the DNA is TGTGCCAGCAGCCGGTCAGGGGATAGAACCGGGGAGCTGTTTTTT. Its translation: CASSRSGDRTGELFF.

The chain joins TRBV11-3 to TRBJ2-2, with 8 bases fitting TRBD1. The CDR3 runs to 15 residues. J gave up 7 bases and V 5 bases, and 9 bases lay outside the gene matches. Germline CDR1 is SGHNT and CDR2 is YENEEA. The CDR3 spells CASSVGQGRGGELFF. The CDR3 DNA sequence: TGTGCCAGCAGCGTCGGACAGGGACGGGGCGGGGAGCTGTTTTTT.

This clone was counted between two and nine times. This chain connects TRBV7-6 to TRBJ2-5; D is uncertain. The length of the CDR3 is 14 residues. Germline loops: CDR1 SGHVS, CDR2 FNYEAQ. V dropped 4 bases and J dropped 5 bases, with 14 bases sitting between them. As DNA, the CDR3 is TGTGCCAGCAGCTCGTTCCAGAATAAGGAGACCCAGTACTTC. Residues: CASSSFQNKETQYF.

This clone has a handful of counts. V is TRBV11-3 and J is TRBJ2-2, with 9 bases lining up with TRBD2. The V and J ends lost 5 bases and 5 bases, in that order; junction bases with no gene match: 9. CDR1 SGHNT and CDR2 YENEEA come from the germline V gene. CDR3 size: 16 residues. This chain's CDR3 is CASSPRAAGGTGELFF. The CDR3 region has the DNA TGTGCCAGCAGCCCCCGAGCGGCGGGAGGGACCGGGGAGCTGTTTTTT.

The chain combines TRBV23-1 with TRBJ1-1; D not resolved. TRBV23-1 is annotated as an ORF whose role is uncertain. The CDR3 spans 14 residues. Deletions cut 8 bases from V and 4 bases from J, with 17 bases between. DNA for the CDR3: TGCGCCAGCGGTGGTGGCCGTTGTGGCACTGAAGCTTTCTTT. Its translation is CASGGGRCGTEAFF.

In DNA form, the CDR3 reads TGTGCCAGCAGCTCCCGGGCGGGGGCTTACACCGGGGAGCTGTTTTTT. It translates to CASSSRAGAYTGELFF. The V and J genes are TRBV5-4 and TRBJ2-2, with D maybe TRBD2 (7 bases). V was shortened by 3 bases and J by 3 bases, with 15 bases between the two germline ends. Germline V gene data show CDR1 as SGHNT and CDR2 as YYREEE (reference sequence). This CDR3 comprises 16 residues.

The CDR3 spells CAISFGQADTQYF. The CDR3 region has the DNA TGTGCCATCAGCTTTGGACAGGCCGATACGCAGTATTTT. The gene calls are TRBV10-3 and TRBJ2-3; the match to TRBD1 covers 7 bases. Trimming took 6 bases from V and 6 from J; bases not matched to a gene: 6. Germline lookup yields CDR1 ENHRY and CDR2 SYGVKD. The CDR3 has 13 residues.

The rearrangement joins TRBV28 to TRBJ2-7, with TRBD1 matching 7 bases. Trimming took 6 bases from V and 4 from J; bases not matched to a gene: 12. The CDR3 is 15 residues long. Germline CDR1 reads MDHEN; CDR2 reads SYDVKM. The chain's CDR3 is CASRLLREQGYEQYF. The CDR3 coding sequence is TGTGCCAGCAGATTACTCCGGGAACAGGGGTACGAGCAGTACTTC. Full variable domain (rest looked up from reference TRBV28 and TRBJ2-7): DVKVTQSSRYLVKRTGEKVFLECVQDMDHENMFWYRQDPGLGLRLIYFSYDVKMKEKGDIPEGYSVSREKKERFSLILESASTNQTSMYLCASRLLREQGYEQYFGPGTRLTVT.

The CDR3 DNA reads as TGTGCCTGGAGCCAGGCCCCGGAAGCTTTCTTT. It specifies CAWSQAPEAFF. The chain has TRBV30 and TRBJ1-1; unclear D gene. Germline V CDR1 and CDR2: GTSNPN, SVGIG (reference sequence). The CDR3 sequence is 11 residues long. Trimming pared 3 bases from V and 8 bases from J, leaving 10 bases between.

This clone has a single count. The DNA for the CDR3 is TGCAGCGTGGCTTCACTTAAAGACACTGGAACAGATACGCAGTATTTT. Translation: CSVASLKDTGTDTQYF. The chain couples TRBV29-1 to TRBJ2-3; no definite D call. The length of the CDR3 is 16 residues. The germline gives CDR1 SQVTM, CDR2 ANQGSEA. V lost 6 bases, J lost 3 bases, and 22 bases lay in between.